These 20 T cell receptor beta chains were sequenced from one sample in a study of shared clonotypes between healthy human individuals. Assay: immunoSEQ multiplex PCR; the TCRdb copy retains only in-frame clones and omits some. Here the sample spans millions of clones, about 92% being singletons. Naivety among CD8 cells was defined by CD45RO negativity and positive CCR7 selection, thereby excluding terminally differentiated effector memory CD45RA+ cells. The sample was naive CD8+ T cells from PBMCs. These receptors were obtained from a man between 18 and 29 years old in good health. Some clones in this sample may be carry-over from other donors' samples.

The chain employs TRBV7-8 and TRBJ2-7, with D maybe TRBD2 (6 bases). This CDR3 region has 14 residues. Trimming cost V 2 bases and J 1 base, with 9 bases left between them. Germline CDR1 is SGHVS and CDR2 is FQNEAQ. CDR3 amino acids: CASSLSGSSYEQYF. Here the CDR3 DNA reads TGTGCCAGCAGCTTAAGCGGGTCGTCCTACGAGCAGTACTTC. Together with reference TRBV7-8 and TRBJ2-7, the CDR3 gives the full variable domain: GAGVSQSPRYKVAKRGQDVALRCDPISGHVSLFWYQQALGQGPEFLTYFQNEAQLDKSGLPSDRFFAERPEGSVSTLKIQRTQQEDSAVYLCASSLSGSSYEQYFGPGTRLTVT.

CDR3 sequence reads: CSVEGLASGSYNEQFF. CDR3 DNA sequence: TGCAGCGTTGAAGGGTTGGCTAGCGGGAGTTACAATGAGCAGTTCTTC. The chain links TRBV29-1 to TRBJ2-1, with 10 positions matching TRBD2. Germline lookup yields CDR1 SQVTM and CDR2 ANQGSEA. The trim removed 1 base at V and 4 bases at J, leaving 7 bases unmatched. CDR3 size: 16 residues.

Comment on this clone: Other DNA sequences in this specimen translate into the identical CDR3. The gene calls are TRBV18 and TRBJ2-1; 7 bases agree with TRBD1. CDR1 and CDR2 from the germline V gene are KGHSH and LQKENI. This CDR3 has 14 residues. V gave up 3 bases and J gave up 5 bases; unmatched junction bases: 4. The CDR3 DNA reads TGTGCCAGCTCACCTAGGGACAGTAACAATGAGCAGTTCTTC. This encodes CASSPRDSNNEQFF.

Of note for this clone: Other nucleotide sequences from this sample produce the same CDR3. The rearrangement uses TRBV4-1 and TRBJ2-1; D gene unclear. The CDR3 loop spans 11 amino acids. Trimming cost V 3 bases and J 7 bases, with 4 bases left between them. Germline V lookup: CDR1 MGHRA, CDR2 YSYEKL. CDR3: CASSQANEQFF. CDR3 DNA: TGCGCCAGCAGCCAGGCGAATGAGCAGTTCTTC.

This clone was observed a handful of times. The CDR3 sequence is CSASGEEGYTF. The CDR3 DNA sequence: TGCAGCGCGTCGGGGGAAGAGGGCTACACCTTC. This chain joins TRBV29-1 and TRBJ1-2; TRBD1 might be the D (5 bases). V gave up 7 bases and J gave up 8 bases, with 14 bases separating them. This CDR3 is 11 amino acids long. Germline CDR1 is SQVTM and CDR2 is ANQGSEA.

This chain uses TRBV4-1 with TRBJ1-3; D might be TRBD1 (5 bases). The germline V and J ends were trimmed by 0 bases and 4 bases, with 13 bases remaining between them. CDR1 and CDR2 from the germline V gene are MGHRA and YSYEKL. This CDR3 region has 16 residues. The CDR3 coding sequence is TGCGCCAGCAGCCAAGAATCCCAGGGAATGGGAAACACCATATATTTT. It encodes CASSQESQGMGNTIYF.

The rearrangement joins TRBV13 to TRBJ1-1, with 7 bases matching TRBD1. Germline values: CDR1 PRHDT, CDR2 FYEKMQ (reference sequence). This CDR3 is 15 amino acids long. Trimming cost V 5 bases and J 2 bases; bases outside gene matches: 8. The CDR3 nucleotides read TGTGCCAGCAGCCCGAGACAGGGACGAAACACTGAAGCTTTCTTT. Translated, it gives CASSPRQGRNTEAFF.

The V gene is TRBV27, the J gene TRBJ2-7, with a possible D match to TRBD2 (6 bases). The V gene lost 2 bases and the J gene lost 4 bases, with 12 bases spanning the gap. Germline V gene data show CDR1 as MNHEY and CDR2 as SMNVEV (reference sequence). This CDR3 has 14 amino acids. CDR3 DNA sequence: TGTGCCAGCAGTTTACGGGGGAGGCTGTACGAGCAGTACTTC. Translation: CASSLRGRLYEQYF.

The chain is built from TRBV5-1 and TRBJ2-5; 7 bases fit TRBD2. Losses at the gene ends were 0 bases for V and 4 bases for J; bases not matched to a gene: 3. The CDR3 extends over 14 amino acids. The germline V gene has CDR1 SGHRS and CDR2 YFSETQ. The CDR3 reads CASSLGASGETQYF. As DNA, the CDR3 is TGCGCCAGCAGCTTGGGGGCTAGCGGAGAGACCCAGTACTTC.

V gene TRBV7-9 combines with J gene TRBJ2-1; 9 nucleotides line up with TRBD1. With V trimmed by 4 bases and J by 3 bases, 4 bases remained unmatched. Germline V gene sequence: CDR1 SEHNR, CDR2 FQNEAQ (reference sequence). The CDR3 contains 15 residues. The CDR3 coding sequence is TGTGCCAGCAGCTCACAGGGGGCTAACTACAATGAGCAGTTCTTC. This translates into CASSSQGANYNEQFF.

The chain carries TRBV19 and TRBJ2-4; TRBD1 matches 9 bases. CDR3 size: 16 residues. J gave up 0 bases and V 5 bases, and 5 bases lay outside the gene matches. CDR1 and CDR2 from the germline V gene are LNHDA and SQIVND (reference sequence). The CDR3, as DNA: TGTGCCAGTAGTTCGCGGACAGGGGAAGCCAAAAACATTCAGTACTTC. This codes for CASSSRTGEAKNIQYF.

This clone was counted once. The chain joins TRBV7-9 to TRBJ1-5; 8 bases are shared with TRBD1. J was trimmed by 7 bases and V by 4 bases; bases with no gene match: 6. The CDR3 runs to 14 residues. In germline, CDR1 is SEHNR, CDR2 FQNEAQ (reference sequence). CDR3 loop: CASSSDREEQPQHF. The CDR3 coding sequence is TGTGCCAGCAGCTCGGACAGGGAAGAACAGCCCCAGCATTTT. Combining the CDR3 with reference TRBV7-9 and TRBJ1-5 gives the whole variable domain DTGVSQNPRHKITKRGQNVTFRCDPISEHNRLYWYRQTLGQGPEFLTYFQNEAQLEKSRLLSDRFSAERPKGSFSTLEIQRTEQGDSAMYLCASSSDREEQPQHFGDGTRLSIL.

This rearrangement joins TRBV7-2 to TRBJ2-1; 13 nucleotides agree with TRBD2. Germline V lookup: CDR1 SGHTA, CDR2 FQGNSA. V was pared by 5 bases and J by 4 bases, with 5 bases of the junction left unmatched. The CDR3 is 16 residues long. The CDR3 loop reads CASSPSGLAGYNEQFF. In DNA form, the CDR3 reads TGTGCCAGCAGCCCCTCGGGACTAGCGGGATACAATGAGCAGTTCTTC.

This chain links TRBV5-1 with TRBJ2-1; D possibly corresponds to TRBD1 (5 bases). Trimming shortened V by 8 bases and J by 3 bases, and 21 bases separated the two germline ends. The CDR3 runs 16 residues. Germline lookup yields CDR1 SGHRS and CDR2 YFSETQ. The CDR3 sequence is CASRLWQGQNYNEQFF. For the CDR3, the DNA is TGCGCCAGTCGGCTTTGGCAGGGCCAGAACTACAATGAGCAGTTCTTC.

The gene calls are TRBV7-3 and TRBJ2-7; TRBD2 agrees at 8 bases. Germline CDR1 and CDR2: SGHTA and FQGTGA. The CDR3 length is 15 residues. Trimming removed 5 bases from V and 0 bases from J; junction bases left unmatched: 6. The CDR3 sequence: CASSLYSGVSYEQYF. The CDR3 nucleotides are TGTGCCAGCAGCCTATATAGCGGGGTCTCCTACGAGCAGTACTTC.

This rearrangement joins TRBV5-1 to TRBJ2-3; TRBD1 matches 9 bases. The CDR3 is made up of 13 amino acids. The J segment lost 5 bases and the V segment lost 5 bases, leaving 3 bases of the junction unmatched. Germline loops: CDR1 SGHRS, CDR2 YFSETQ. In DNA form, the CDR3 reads TGCGCCAGCAGACAGGGGGCGAAAGATACGCAGTATTTT. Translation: CASRQGAKDTQYF.

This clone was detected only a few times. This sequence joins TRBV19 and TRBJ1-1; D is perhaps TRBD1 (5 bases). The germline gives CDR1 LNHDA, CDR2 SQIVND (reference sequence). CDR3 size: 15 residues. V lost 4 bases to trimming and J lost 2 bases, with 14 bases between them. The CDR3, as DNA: TGTGCCAGTAGTACCTCGGACAAGGGTAACACTGAAGCTTTCTTT. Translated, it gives CASSTSDKGNTEAFF.

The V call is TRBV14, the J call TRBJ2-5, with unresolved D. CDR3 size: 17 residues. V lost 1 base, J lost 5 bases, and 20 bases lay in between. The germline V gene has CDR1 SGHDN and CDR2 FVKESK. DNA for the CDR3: TGTGCCAGCAGCCAAGGACCGGGTCCCGTTAAAGGGGAGACCCAGTACTTC. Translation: CASSQGPGPVKGETQYF.

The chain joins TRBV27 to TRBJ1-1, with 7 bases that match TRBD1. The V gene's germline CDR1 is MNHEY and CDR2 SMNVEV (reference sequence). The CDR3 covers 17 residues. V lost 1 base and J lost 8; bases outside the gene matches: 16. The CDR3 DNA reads TGTGCCAGCAGTTTATACGGACCACAGGGGACCAACTTCGAAGCTTTCTTT. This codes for CASSLYGPQGTNFEAFF.

CDR3 protein: CASMPSLSYEQYF. For the CDR3, the DNA is TGTGCCAGCATGCCCAGTCTCTCCTACGAGCAGTACTTC. The V and J genes are TRBV28 and TRBJ2-7; D uncertain. The V end lost 7 bases, the J end lost 0 bases, and 10 bases lay between the germline ends. The CDR3 length is 13 residues. Germline V CDR1 and CDR2: MDHEN, SYDVKM. Variable domain in full (rest from reference TRBV28 and TRBJ2-7): DVKVTQSSRYLVKRTGEKVFLECVQDMDHENMFWYRQDPGLGLRLIYFSYDVKMKEKGDIPEGYSVSREKKERFSLILESASTNQTSMYLCASMPSLSYEQYFGPGTRLTVT.